Below, 4 T cell receptor beta chains from the same sample are listed, as sequenced in a study of identical twins. TCRdb ran MiXCR on the 5' RACE reads and lists one entry per CDR3 protein. Of about 300,000 distinct CDR3 sequences in the sample, about 12% were seen once. These data were also filed under a second study, of yellow fever vaccine responses in identical twins.

Input material: CD8+ T cells sorted from blood. The receptors were gathered from a woman aged 18-29 years in good health.

Only a few counts were recorded for this clonotype. The gene calls are TRBV27 and TRBJ2-5, with D possibly being TRBD2 (6 bases). Trimming left V 0 bases short and J 4 bases short, with 9 bases between. The CDR3 runs 14 residues. Germline assignment: CDR1 MNHEY and CDR2 SMNVEV (reference sequence). CDR3 residues: CASSLSGGVETQYF. In DNA form, the CDR3 reads TGTGCCAGCAGTTTATCAGGAGGGGTAGAGACCCAGTACTTC.

This clonotype was seen a handful of times. The chain combines TRBV12-3 or TRBV12-4 with TRBJ1-2; TRBD1 agrees at 10 bases. The V segment lost 6 bases and the J segment 0 bases; nucleotides outside the gene matches: 10. The CDR3 consists of 17 residues. The CDR3 DNA reads as TGTGCCAGCAGCAAGACAGGGGGCCACCCAGCTAACTATGGCTACACCTTC. Protein sequence: CASSKTGGHPANYGYTF.

This clonotype showed up just a few times. The chain couples TRBV28 to TRBJ2-7, with TRBD2 matching 11 bases. The germline CDR1 and CDR2 sequences are MDHEN and SYDVKM. The junction had 5 bases not matched to a gene; V was cut back by 4 bases and J by 3 bases. The CDR3 length is 15 residues. The CDR3 DNA reads as TGTGCCAGCAGTTATCGACTAGCGGGATACTACGAGCAGTACTTC. Protein sequence: CASSYRLAGYYEQYF. Variable domain in full (rest from reference TRBV28 and TRBJ2-7): DVKVTQSSRYLVKRTGEKVFLECVQDMDHENMFWYRQDPGLGLRLIYFSYDVKMKEKGDIPEGYSVSREKKERFSLILESASTNQTSMYLCASSYRLAGYYEQYFGPGTRLTVT.

Notes on this clonotype: Sequence at one end of the junction differs from germline and may be a read error. V and J are TRBV7-8 and TRBJ2-1; D is perhaps TRBD2 (5 bases). CDR3 length: 16 amino acids. Germline values: CDR1 SGHVS, CDR2 FQNEAQ. The CDR3 nucleotides read TGTGCCAGCAGCTTAGCTGTTCTAGCACTGGGTAATGAGCGGTTCTTC. It translates to CASSLAVLALGNERFF. The full variable domain, with the rest looked up from reference TRBV7-8 and TRBJ2-1, is GAGVSQSPRYKVAKRGQDVALRCDPISGHVSLFWYQQALGQGPEFLTYFQNEAQLDKSGLPSDRFFAERPEGSVSTLKIQRTQQEDSAVYLCASSLAVLALGNERFFGPGTRLTVL.